The 14 T cell receptor beta chains presented below share a single source sample, sequenced in a study of prognosis after radiotherapy for stage I lung cancer. The study amplified the TCR beta CDR3 region from genomic DNA. This amplification was carried out by two rounds of multiplex PCR. First-round PCR used primers specific to each TRBV and TRBJ gene. TCRdb ran MiXCR on the multiplex PCR reads and lists one entry per CDR3 protein. The sample shows tens of thousands of distinct CDR3 sequences, about 41% of them seen only once. The starting material was PBMCs, obtained before or after stereotactic body radiation therapy (not recorded which). The receptors here all came from a donor at least 50 years old with non-small cell lung cancer.

This clonotype was seen ten or more times. The chain recombines TRBV2 with TRBJ1-5, with 7 bases identical to TRBD1. Germline CDR1 and CDR2: SNHLY and FYNNEI. The CDR3 runs to 14 residues. Trimming removed 5 bases from V and 4 bases from J; junction bases left unmatched: 5. CDR3 DNA: TGTGCCAGCAGTCCGGGGACAGCGAATCAGCCCCAGCATTTT. Protein product: CASSPGTANQPQHF.

This clonotype showed up many times. This chain uses TRBV27 with TRBJ2-2; 9 nucleotides match TRBD2. Germline lookup yields CDR1 MNHEY and CDR2 SMNVEV (reference sequence). After removal of 5 bases from V and 4 bases from J, the junction contained 14 bases not matched to a gene. The length of the CDR3 is 18 residues. CDR3 residues: CASSPIAGGPSGTGELFF. Here the CDR3 DNA reads TGTGCCAGCAGTCCCATTGCGGGAGGGCCCTCAGGCACCGGGGAGCTGTTTTTT.

This clonotype was seen more than once but under ten times. The V and J genes are TRBV20-1 and TRBJ2-5; weak D call: TRBD2 (6 bases). This CDR3 spans 11 amino acids. CDR1 DFQATT and CDR2 SNEGSKA come from the germline V gene (reference sequence). V lost 5 bases and J lost 12, with 16 bases in between. For the CDR3, the DNA is TGCAGTGCTGCTTCTGTACGGGAGAAGTACTTC. This sequence encodes CSAASVREKYF.

As to this clonotype: A junction boundary mismatches the germline segment, possibly from a read error. The DNA for the CDR3 is TGCAGTGCTAGAGATACCAACCGATCGAATGACTTC. It is translated as CSARDTNRSNDF. The chain recombines TRBV20-1 with TRBJ2-5, with D hard to call. CDR1 DFQATT and CDR2 SNEGSKA come from the germline V gene (reference sequence). The CDR3 runs 12 residues.

This clonotype was counted many times. The V and J genes are TRBV3-1 and TRBJ2-5; TRBD2 matches 11 bases. This CDR3 has 16 residues. Trimming at V came to 4 bases and at J to 2 bases, leaving 6 bases not matched to a gene. Germline V gives CDR1 LGHDT, CDR2 YNNKEL (reference sequence). CDR3 bases: TGTGCCAGCAGCCCGACTAGCGGGGCTGCTCAAGAGACCCAGTACTTC. The encoded protein is CASSPTSGAAQETQYF.

This clonotype has a count of ten or more. The V gene is TRBV12-3 or TRBV12-4, the J gene TRBJ2-2, with 10 bases that match TRBD1. Losses at the gene ends were 6 bases for V and 4 bases for J; bases not matched to a gene: 14. CDR3 length: 18 amino acids. The CDR3 DNA reads TGTGCCAGCAGCCTCTCGTTCGGGACAGGGGCTCCCACCGGGGAGCTGTTTTTT. As protein: CASSLSFGTGAPTGELFF.

The chain couples TRBV10-3 to TRBJ2-5; tentatively, D is TRBD2 (5 bases). CDR1 and CDR2 (germline): ENHRY, SYGVKD. V lost 3 bases, J lost 4 bases, and 12 bases lay in between. The CDR3 is 14 residues long. The CDR3 reads CAISELGRAETQYF. CDR3 DNA sequence: TGTGCCATCAGTGAATTAGGGCGGGCAGAGACCCAGTACTTC.

This clonotype was recorded at least ten times. The chain couples TRBV2 to TRBJ2-7, with a tentative D call TRBD1 (6 bases). In germline, CDR1 is SNHLY, CDR2 FYNNEI. Between the trimmed V and J ends, which lost 6 bases and 6 bases, there was a span of 18 bases. The CDR3 covers 14 residues. CDR3 sequence reads: CASRPRRTVFEQYF. CDR3 coding DNA: TGTGCCAGCAGGCCACGGAGGACAGTTTTCGAGCAGTACTTC.

To note about this clonotype: A far larger clone is only one base removed, so a read error is likely. This chain connects TRBV6-4 to TRBJ1-5, with TRBD1 matching 7 bases. In germline, CDR1 is MRHNA, CDR2 SNTAGT. The CDR3 loop spans 12 amino acids. The V and J ends lost 11 bases and 4 bases, in that order; junction bases with no gene match: 5. The CDR3 sequence is CAGLTGNQPQHF. CDR3 in DNA: TGTGCCGGCTTGACAGGGAATCAGCCCCAGCATTTT.

This clonotype was found many times. A much larger clone is a single base away; this may be a read error. The conserved phenylalanine or tryptophan is not found at the CDR3 terminus, so this likely reflects a read error. The gene calls are TRBV7-2 and TRBJ2-7; 9 bases are shared with TRBD1. Unmatched junction bases numbered 5, after V lost 1 base and J lost 4 bases. The CDR3 consists of 15 residues. Germline V gene data show CDR1 as SGHTA and CDR2 as FQGNSA. CDR3 coding DNA: TGTGCCAGCAGCTTAGACAGGGGGCGCCTGTACGAGCAGTACTCC. Its protein product is CASSLDRGRLYEQYS.

This clonotype was counted many times. V usage is TRBV11-2 and J usage is TRBJ2-3; TRBD2 matches at 11 bases. This CDR3 spans 16 amino acids. V gave up 1 base and J gave up 3 bases; unmatched junction bases: 3. Germline values: CDR1 SGHAT, CDR2 FQNNGV. The CDR3 bases are TGTGCCAGCAGCTTAGGACTAGCGGGAAGGACAGATACGCAGTATTTT. Protein: CASSLGLAGRTDTQYF.

This sequence joins TRBV18 and TRBJ2-7, with 9 bases fitting TRBD1. CDR3 size: 15 residues. Germline CDR1 and CDR2: KGHSH and LQKENI. The V and J ends lost 4 bases and 5 bases, in that order; junction bases with no gene match: 9. The CDR3 region has the DNA TGTGCCAGCTCACGAAACAGGGGGCATTTCCACGAGCAGTACTTC. Its translation is CASSRNRGHFHEQYF.

This clonotype was detected many times. The chain links TRBV12-3 or TRBV12-4 to TRBJ2-5; 8 bases align to TRBD1. The CDR3 is made up of 16 amino acids. J gave up 4 bases and V 1 base, and 8 bases lay outside the gene matches. The DNA of the CDR3 is TGTGCCAGCAGTTTAGACCTAGGACAGGGACGAGAGACCCAGTACTTC. This encodes CASSLDLGQGRETQYF.

In its sample, this clonotype was seen many times. This chain joins TRBV7-9 and TRBJ1-1; 9 bases agree with TRBD1. Germline assignment: CDR1 SEHNR and CDR2 FQNEAQ (reference sequence). V shed 5 bases and J 0 bases; nucleotides not matched to a gene: 7. The CDR3 runs to 16 residues. The CDR3 sequence is CASSARTGAMNTEAFF. CDR3 DNA: TGTGCCAGCAGCGCCCGGACAGGGGCCATGAACACTGAAGCTTTCTTT.